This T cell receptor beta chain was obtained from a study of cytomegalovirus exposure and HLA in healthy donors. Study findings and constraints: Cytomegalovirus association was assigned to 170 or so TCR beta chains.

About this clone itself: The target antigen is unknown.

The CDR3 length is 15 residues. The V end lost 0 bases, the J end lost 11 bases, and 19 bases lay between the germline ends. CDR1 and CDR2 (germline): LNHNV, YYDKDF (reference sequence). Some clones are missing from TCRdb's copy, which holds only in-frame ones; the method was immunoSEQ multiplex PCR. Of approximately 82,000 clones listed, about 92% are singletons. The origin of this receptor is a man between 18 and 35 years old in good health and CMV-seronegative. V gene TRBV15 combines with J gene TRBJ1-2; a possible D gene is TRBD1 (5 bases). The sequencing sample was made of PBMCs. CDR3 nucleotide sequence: TGTGCCACCAGCAGAGAGCTTGGTGGGGCCGGAAAATACACCTTC. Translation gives CATSRELGGAGKYTF. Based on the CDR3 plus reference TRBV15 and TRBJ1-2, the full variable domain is DAMVIQNPRYQVTQFGKPVTLSCSQTLNHNVMYWYQQKSSQAPKLLFHYYDKDFNNEADTPDNFQSRRPNTSFCFLDIRSPGLGDTAMYLCATSRELGGAGKYTFGSGTRLTVV.